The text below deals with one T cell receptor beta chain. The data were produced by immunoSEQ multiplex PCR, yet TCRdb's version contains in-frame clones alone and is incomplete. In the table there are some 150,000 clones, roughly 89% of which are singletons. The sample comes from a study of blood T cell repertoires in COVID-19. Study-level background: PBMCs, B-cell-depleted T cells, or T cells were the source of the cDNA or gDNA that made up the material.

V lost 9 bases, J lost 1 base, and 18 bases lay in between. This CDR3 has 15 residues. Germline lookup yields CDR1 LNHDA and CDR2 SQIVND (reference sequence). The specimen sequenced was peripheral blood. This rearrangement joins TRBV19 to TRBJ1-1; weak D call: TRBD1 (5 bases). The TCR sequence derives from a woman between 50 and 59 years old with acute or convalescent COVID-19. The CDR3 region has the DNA TGTGCCAGCTTTACTCCAGGGAAGGCGAACACTGAAGCTTTCTTT. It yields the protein CASFTPGKANTEAFF.